The T cell receptor beta chain described here comes from a study of T cell responses to AZD1222 COVID-19 vaccine. Overall study findings and caveats: After two AZD1222 doses, spike-specific TCR breadth and depth rose versus day 0. Donors skewed white British and female; clonal diversity was possibly underestimated.

This clone has a handful of counts. Its cognate antigen is unknown. The CDR3 contains 13 residues. In germline, CDR1 is SGHAT, CDR2 FQNNGV. Trimming pared 0 bases from V and 7 bases from J, leaving 9 bases between. Profiling relied on immunoSEQ multiplex PCR, and the TCRdb table lists in-frame clones only, not all of them. The sample yields 80,000 to 100,000 clones, roughly 89% seen once. The receptor was isolated from an adult in good health. The chain has TRBV11-2 and TRBJ1-2; D remains ambiguous. Sequencing used peripheral blood, obtained on day 0 of MenACWY control vaccination. In nucleotides, the CDR3 is TGTGCCAGCAGCTTAGAGCCGGGCAGTGGCTACACCTTC. Its protein product is CASSLEPGSGYTF.